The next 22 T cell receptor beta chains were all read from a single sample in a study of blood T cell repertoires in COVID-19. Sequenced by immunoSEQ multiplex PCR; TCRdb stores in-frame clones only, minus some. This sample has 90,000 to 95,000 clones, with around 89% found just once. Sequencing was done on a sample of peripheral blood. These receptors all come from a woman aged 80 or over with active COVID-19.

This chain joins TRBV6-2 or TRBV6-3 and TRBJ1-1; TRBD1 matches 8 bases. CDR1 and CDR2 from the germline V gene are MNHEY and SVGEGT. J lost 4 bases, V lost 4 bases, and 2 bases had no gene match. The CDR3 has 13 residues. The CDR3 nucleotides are TGTGCCAGCAGTTTCAGGGGGCCCACTGAAGCTTTCTTT. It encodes CASSFRGPTEAFF.

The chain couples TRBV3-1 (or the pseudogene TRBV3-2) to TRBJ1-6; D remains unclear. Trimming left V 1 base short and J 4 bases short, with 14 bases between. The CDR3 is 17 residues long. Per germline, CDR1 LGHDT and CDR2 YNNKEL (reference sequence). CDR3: CASSQVGAQPYNSPLHF. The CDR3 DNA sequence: TGTGCCAGCAGCCAAGTGGGAGCCCAACCTTATAATTCACCCCTCCACTTT.

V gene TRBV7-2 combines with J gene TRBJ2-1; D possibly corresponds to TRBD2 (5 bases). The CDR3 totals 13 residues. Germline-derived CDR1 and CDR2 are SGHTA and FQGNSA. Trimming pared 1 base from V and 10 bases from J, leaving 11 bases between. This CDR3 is CASSLDSRREQFF. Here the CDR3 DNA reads TGTGCCAGCAGCTTAGACTCTCGGAGGGAGCAGTTCTTC.

CDR3 in amino acids: CASGTGTSGIGQYF. The CDR3 coding sequence is TGTGCCAGCGGGACCGGGACTAGCGGGATCGGGCAGTACTTC. The rearrangement uses TRBV28 and TRBJ2-7; 13 bases line up with TRBD2. With 8 bases clipped from V and 9 bases from J, the junction kept 10 bases outside the gene matches. There are 14 residues in the CDR3. Germline V gene sequence: CDR1 MDHEN, CDR2 SYDVKM.

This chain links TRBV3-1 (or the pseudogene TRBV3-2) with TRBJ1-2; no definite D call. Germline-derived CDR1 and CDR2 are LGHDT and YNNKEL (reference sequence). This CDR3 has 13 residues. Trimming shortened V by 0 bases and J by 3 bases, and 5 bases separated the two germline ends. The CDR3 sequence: CASSQDLHYGYTF. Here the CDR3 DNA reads TGTGCCAGCAGCCAAGATCTCCACTATGGCTACACCTTC.

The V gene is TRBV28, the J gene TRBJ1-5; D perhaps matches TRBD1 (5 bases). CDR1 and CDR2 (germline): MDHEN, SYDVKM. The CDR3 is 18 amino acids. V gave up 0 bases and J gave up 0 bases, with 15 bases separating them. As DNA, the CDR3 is TGTGCCAGCAGTTTATGGGGGAGGGCTGACAGTAGCAATCAGCCCCAGCATTTT. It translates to CASSLWGRADSSNQPQHF.

The CDR3 loop reads CASRTSGGWNEQYF. The CDR3 DNA is TGTGCCAGCAGGACTAGCGGGGGATGGAACGAGCAGTACTTC. The V and J genes are TRBV28 and TRBJ2-7, with 12 nucleotides matching TRBD2. After removal of 6 bases from V and 5 bases from J, the junction contained 5 bases not matched to a gene. CDR3 length equals 14 residues. CDR1 and CDR2 (germline): MDHEN, SYDVKM.

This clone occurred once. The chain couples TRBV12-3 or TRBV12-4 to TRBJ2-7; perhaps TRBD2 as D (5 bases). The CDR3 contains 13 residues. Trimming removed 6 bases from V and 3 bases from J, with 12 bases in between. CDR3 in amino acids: CASSLSGYYEQYF. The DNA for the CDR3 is TGTGCCAGCAGCTTATCGGGGTACTACGAGCAGTACTTC.

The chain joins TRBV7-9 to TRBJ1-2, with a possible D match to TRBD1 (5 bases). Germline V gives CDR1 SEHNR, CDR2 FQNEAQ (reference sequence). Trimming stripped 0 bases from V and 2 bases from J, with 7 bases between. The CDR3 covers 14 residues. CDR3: CASSLADRNYGYTF. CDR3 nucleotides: TGTGCCAGCAGCTTAGCAGACAGAAACTATGGCTACACCTTC.

CDR3 sequence reads: CASSLTGISYEQYF. CDR3 in DNA: TGTGCCAGCAGTCTCACAGGGATCTCCTACGAGCAGTACTTC. The J gene is TRBJ2-7, the V gene TRBV2; possibly TRBD1 for D (6 bases). The CDR3 has 14 amino acids. CDR1 and CDR2 from the germline V gene are SNHLY and FYNNEI. V dropped 5 bases and J dropped 0 bases, with 11 bases sitting between them.

This chain's CDR3 is CASSLAPGVTDTQYF. Written as DNA, the CDR3 is TGTGCCAGCAGCTTAGCGCCAGGGGTCACAGATACGCAGTATTTT. The chain joins TRBV7-2 to TRBJ2-3; D perhaps matches TRBD1 (6 bases). Germline CDR1 reads SGHTA; CDR2 reads FQGNSA. The CDR3 has 15 amino acids. The V end was cut by 0 bases, the J end by 2 bases, with 9 bases between.

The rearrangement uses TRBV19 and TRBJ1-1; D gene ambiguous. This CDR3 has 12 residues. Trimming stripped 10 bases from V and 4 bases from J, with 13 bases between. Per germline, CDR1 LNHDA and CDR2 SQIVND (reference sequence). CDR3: CATLSYSTEAFF. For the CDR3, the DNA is TGTGCCACCCTTTCGTACTCCACTGAAGCTTTCTTT.

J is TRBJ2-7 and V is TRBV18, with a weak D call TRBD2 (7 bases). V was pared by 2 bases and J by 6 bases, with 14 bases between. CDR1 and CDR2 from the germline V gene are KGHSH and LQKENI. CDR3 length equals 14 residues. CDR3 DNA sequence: TGTGCCAGCTCACCAGACCGGGGAGGGGGCGAGCAGTACTTC. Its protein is CASSPDRGGGEQYF.

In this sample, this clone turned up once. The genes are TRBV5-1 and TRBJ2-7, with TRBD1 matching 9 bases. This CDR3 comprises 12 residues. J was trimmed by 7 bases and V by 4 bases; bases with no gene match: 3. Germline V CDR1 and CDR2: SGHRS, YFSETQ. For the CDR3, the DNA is TGCGCCAGCAGCCAACAGGGGGCAGAGCAGTACTTC. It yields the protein CASSQQGAEQYF.

The DNA for the CDR3 is TGTGCCTGGAGCCGGGACAGGGGACAAGAGACCCAGTACTTC. This gives the protein CAWSRDRGQETQYF. This chain links TRBV30 with TRBJ2-5, with 10 bases identical to TRBD1. The ends lost 3 bases at V and 2 bases at J; junction bases unmatched: 3. The CDR3 consists of 14 residues. The V gene's germline CDR1 is GTSNPN and CDR2 SVGIG (reference sequence).

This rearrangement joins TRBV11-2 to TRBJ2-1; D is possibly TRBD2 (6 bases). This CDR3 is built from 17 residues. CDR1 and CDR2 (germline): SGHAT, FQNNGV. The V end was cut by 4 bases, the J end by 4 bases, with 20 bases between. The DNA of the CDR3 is TGTGCCAGCAGCTCCTCTCGGGGGAGCCCCTCTTACAATGAGCAGTTCTTC. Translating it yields CASSSSRGSPSYNEQFF.

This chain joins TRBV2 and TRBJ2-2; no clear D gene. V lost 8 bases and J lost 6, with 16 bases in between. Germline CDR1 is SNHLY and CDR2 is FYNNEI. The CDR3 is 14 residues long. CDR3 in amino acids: CASLAQSISGELFF. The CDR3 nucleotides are TGTGCCAGCCTCGCGCAATCAATCTCCGGGGAGCTGTTTTTT.

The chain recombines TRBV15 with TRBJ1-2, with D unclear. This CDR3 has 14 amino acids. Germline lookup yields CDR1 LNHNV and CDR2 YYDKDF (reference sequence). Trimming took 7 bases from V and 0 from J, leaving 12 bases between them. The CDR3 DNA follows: TGTGCCACCATTGTCAGGCCTACTAACTATGGCTACACCTTC. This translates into CATIVRPTNYGYTF.

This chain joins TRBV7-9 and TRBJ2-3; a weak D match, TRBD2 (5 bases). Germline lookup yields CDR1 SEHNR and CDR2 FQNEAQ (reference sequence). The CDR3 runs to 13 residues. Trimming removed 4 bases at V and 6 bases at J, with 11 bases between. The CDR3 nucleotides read TGTGCCAGCAGCTCCAATTCGGGGGATACGCAGTATTTT. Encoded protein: CASSSNSGDTQYF.

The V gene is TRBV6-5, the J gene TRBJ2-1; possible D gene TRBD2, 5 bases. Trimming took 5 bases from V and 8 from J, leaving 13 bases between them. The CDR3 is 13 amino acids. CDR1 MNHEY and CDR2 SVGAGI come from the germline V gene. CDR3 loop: CASSRTGVDEQFF. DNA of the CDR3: TGTGCCAGCAGTAGGACCGGGGTGGATGAGCAGTTCTTC.

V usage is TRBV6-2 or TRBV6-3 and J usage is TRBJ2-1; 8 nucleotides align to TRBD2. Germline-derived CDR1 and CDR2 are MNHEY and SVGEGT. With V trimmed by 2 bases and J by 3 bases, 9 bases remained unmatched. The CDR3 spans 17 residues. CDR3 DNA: TGTGCCAGCAGTTACGAACCAGCGGGAGTAGGCTACAATGAGCAGTTCTTC. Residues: CASSYEPAGVGYNEQFF.

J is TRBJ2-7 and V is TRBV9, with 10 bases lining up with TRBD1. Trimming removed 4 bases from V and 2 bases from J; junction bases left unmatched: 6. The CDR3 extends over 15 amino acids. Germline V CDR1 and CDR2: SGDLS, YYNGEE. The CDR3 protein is CASSRQGASAYEQYF. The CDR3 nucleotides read TGTGCCAGCAGCAGACAGGGGGCGAGCGCCTACGAGCAGTACTTC.